This T cell receptor (beta chain) originates from a study of blood T cell repertoires in COVID-19. In the study overall: Material from acute and convalescent COVID-19 was sourced from the United States, Italy and Spain.

Here immunoSEQ multiplex PCR was the method, and the copy in TCRdb shows in-frame clones only, minus some. The table lists a few hundred thousand clones, 92% of them singletons. CDR1 is SNHLY, CDR2 FYNNEI, per germline. CDR3 length equals 12 residues. Trimming removed 7 bases at V and 5 bases at J, with 12 bases between. The sample taken for sequencing was PBMCs or T cells enriched from blood (not recorded which). The chain couples TRBV2 to TRBJ2-7; TRBD2 might be the D (6 bases). This receptor was identified in a woman aged 25 to 45 who had recovered from COVID-19. The CDR3 protein is CASKVAVHEQYF. In nucleotides, the CDR3 is TGTGCCAGCAAAGTAGCGGTCCACGAGCAGTACTTC.